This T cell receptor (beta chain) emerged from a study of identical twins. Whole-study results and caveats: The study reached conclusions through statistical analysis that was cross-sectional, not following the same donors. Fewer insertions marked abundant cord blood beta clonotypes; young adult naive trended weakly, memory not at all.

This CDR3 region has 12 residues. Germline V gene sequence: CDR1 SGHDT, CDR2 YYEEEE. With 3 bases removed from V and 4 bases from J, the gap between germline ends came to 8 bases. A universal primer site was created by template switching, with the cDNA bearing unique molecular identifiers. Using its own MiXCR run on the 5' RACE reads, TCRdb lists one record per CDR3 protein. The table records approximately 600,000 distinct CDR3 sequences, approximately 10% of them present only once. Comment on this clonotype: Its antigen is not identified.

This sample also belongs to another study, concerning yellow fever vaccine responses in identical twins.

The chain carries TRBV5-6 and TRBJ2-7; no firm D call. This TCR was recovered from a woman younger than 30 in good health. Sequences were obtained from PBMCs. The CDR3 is CASSSLGYEQYF. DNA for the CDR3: TGTGCCAGCAGCTCGCTTGGGTACGAGCAGTACTTC.